The entry below gives a single T cell receptor (beta chain) sequence along with its context. Its cognate antigen is unknown. The CDR3 has 15 residues. CDR1 is SGHRS and CDR2 is YFSETQ in the germline V gene. The junction had 9 bases not matched to a gene; V was cut back by 4 bases and J by 5 bases. The sample comes from a study of T cells in localized non-small cell lung cancer. Findings and caveats of the study: Uninvolved neighboring lung showed the greatest T cell clonality, exceeding tumor. Turning up in adjacent lung were a median approximately 57 of the top 100 tumor clones. Greater T cell density in blood accompanied longer overall survival.

Sequenced by immunoSEQ multiplex PCR; TCRdb stores in-frame clones only, minus some. This repertoire shows some 17,000 clones, over 70% found once; its top ten account for about 34%. The receptor was isolated from a male donor older than 55 with stage III lung adenocarcinoma. The V and J genes are TRBV5-1 and TRBJ2-5; 9 bases align to TRBD1. This specimen consisted of peripheral blood, obtained before any cancer treatment. The CDR3 is CASSRGQGSRETQYF. The CDR3, as DNA: TGCGCCAGCAGCAGAGGACAGGGGAGCCGGGAGACCCAGTACTTC. Full variable domain (outside the CDR3, taken from reference TRBV5-1 and TRBJ2-5): KAGVTQTPRYLIKTRGQQVTLSCSPISGHRSVSWYQQTPGQGLQFLFEYFSETQRNKGNFPGRFSGRQFSNSRSEMNVSTLELGDSALYLCASSRGQGSRETQYFGPGTRLLVL.